Shown below are 22 T cell receptor beta chains from a single sample sequenced in a study of shared clonotypes between healthy human individuals. The protocol was immunoSEQ multiplex PCR, while the TCRdb copy is restricted to in-frame clones and leaves out a portion. The sample shows 450,000 to 500,000 clones, over 60% of them seen only once. The source material was PBMCs. The receptors were gathered from a woman aged 35 to 49 in good health. Some clones in this sample may be carry-over from other donors' samples.

The chain recombines TRBV18 with TRBJ1-3; 8 bases line up with TRBD1. The CDR3 consists of 16 residues. Trimming removed 5 bases from V and 4 bases from J; junction bases left unmatched: 10. The germline V gene has CDR1 KGHSH and CDR2 LQKENI. The CDR3 DNA reads TGTGCCAGCTCATCCAACGCAGGGGGCAAGGGAAACACCATATATTTT. Translated: CASSSNAGGKGNTIYF.

The chain couples TRBV7-2 to TRBJ1-5; D unclear. This CDR3 region has 14 residues. Trimming shortened V by 5 bases and J by 3 bases, and 11 bases separated the two germline ends. Looked up from germline, CDR1 is SGHTA and CDR2 is FQGNSA. The CDR3 nucleotides are TGTGCCAGCAGCGCTTCAGGCACCAATCAGCCCCAGCATTTT. Its protein is CASSASGTNQPQHF.

In regard to this clone: A read error may be the cause here, since a much bigger clone is one base away. The same CDR3 also results from other DNA sequences found in this sample. The rearrangement links TRBV29-1 to TRBJ1-1; the D is unclear. Per germline, CDR1 SQVTM and CDR2 ANQGSEA. The CDR3 totals 13 residues. The CDR3 loop is CSVEGGGNTEAFF. In DNA, the CDR3 is TGCAGCGTTGAGGGCGGCGGGAACACTGAAGCCTTCTTT.

The V gene is TRBV11-2, the J gene TRBJ2-5, with D perhaps assigned TRBD1 or TRBD2 (5 bases each). CDR1 and CDR2 from the germline V gene are SGHAT and FQNNGV. The CDR3 covers 13 residues. V was clipped by 1 base and J by 5 bases, with 8 bases between them. Here the CDR3 reads CASSLGGMETQYF. In nucleotides, the CDR3 is TGTGCCAGCAGCTTAGGGGGGATGGAGACCCAGTACTTC.

About this clone: In the same sample, other DNA sequences code for this CDR3. V usage is TRBV6-5 and J usage is TRBJ1-2, with D possibly being TRBD1 (5 bases). Trimming removed 5 bases from V and 0 bases from J, with 7 bases in between. Germline V gene lookup returns CDR1 MNHEY and CDR2 SVGAGI. This CDR3 has 13 residues. The CDR3 reads CASSRTTNYGYTF. For the CDR3, the DNA is TGTGCCAGCAGTCGGACAACTAACTATGGCTACACCTTC.

The CDR3 loop is CASSSGGLAGVDTQYF. The CDR3 DNA reads TGTGCCAGCAGCTCGGGGGGGCTAGCGGGAGTAGATACGCAGTATTTT. The rearrangement links TRBV5-4 to TRBJ2-3; 10 bases match TRBD2. V dropped 3 bases and J dropped 5; count of bases not matched to a gene: 9. Looked up from germline, CDR1 is SGHNT and CDR2 is YYREEE (reference sequence). The CDR3 runs 16 residues.

Comment on this clone: Given a far larger clone just one base away, this is likely a sequencing read error. The rearrangement links TRBV4-3 to TRBJ2-4; 9 nucleotides align to TRBD2. The CDR3 spans 13 residues. From germline, CDR1 is LGHNA and CDR2 YSLEER. For the CDR3, the DNA is TGCGCCAGCGGCCAAGATAGGGCGGGAGGGCCTGTCTTC. Its translation: CASGQDRAGGPVF.

The count of this clone is one. The CDR3 spells CASSPLPETQYF. The DNA for the CDR3 is TGTGCCAGCTCACCACTGCCAGAGACCCAGTACTTC. The rearrangement uses TRBV18 and TRBJ2-5, with unresolved D. The CDR3 runs to 12 residues. Germline assignment: CDR1 KGHSH and CDR2 LQKENI. Trimming took 1 base from V and 4 from J, leaving 4 bases between them.

The V and J genes are TRBV7-8 and TRBJ2-1; the D call may be TRBD1 or TRBD2 (6 bases each). With 5 bases removed from V and 7 bases from J, the gap between germline ends came to 15 bases. The V gene's germline CDR1 is SGHVS and CDR2 FQNEAQ. The CDR3 has 14 amino acids. CDR3 nucleotide sequence: TGTGCCAGCAGCCCCCCGGGGGCCAGGAATGAGCAGTTCTTC. Translation: CASSPPGARNEQFF. Combining the CDR3 with reference TRBV7-8 and TRBJ2-1 gives the whole variable domain GAGVSQSPRYKVAKRGQDVALRCDPISGHVSLFWYQQALGQGPEFLTYFQNEAQLDKSGLPSDRFFAERPEGSVSTLKIQRTQQEDSAVYLCASSPPGARNEQFFGPGTRLTVL.

Details on this clone: This sample includes further DNA sequences coding for the same CDR3. CDR3: CASSLYAYEQYF. CDR3 DNA sequence: TGCGCCAGCAGCTTATACGCCTACGAGCAGTACTTC. The chain couples TRBV5-1 to TRBJ2-7; no reliable D call. The germline V and J ends were trimmed by 2 bases and 2 bases, with 5 bases remaining between them. In germline, CDR1 is SGHRS, CDR2 YFSETQ. This CDR3 is built from 12 residues.

The table lists this clone with a few counts. The same CDR3 is also encoded by other DNA sequences in this sample. The chain is built from TRBV29-1 and TRBJ1-1; 10 nucleotides match TRBD1. Germline lookup yields CDR1 SQVTM and CDR2 ANQGSEA. This CDR3 has 12 residues. Trimming cost V 6 bases and J 3 bases; bases outside gene matches: 1. CDR3 sequence (DNA): TGCAGCGTCGGGACAGGGGACACTGAAGCTTTCTTT. Translated: CSVGTGDTEAFF.

This rearrangement joins TRBV30 to TRBJ2-1; D possibly corresponds to TRBD1 (5 bases). Deletions cut 7 bases from V and 2 bases from J, with 12 bases between. This CDR3 comprises 13 residues. Germline CDR1 and CDR2: GTSNPN and SVGIG (reference sequence). In nucleotides, the CDR3 is TGTGCCTCTCAAGACAGCCCCTACAATGAGCAGTTCTTC. Its protein is CASQDSPYNEQFF.

This clone is a singleton in its sample. This sequence joins TRBV7-9 and TRBJ1-5; D might be TRBD1 (6 bases). The CDR3 has 18 residues. In germline, CDR1 is SEHNR, CDR2 FQNEAQ (reference sequence). Between the trimmed V and J ends, which lost 5 bases and 2 bases, there was a span of 22 bases. CDR3 nucleotides: TGTGCCAGCAGCACCCAGGAGTTACAGGGTGGTGGCAATCAGCCCCAGCATTTT. Protein product: CASSTQELQGGGNQPQHF.

The chain recombines TRBV30 with TRBJ2-3; no definite D call. The CDR3 has 12 residues. V lost 2 bases and J 6 bases, leaving 9 bases between the germline ends. In germline, CDR1 is GTSNPN, CDR2 SVGIG (reference sequence). CDR3 in amino acids: CAWSTPGDTQYF. The CDR3 region has the DNA TGTGCCTGGAGTACCCCCGGTGATACGCAGTATTTT.

The chain carries TRBV30 and TRBJ1-3; D gene unclear. Germline V gene lookup returns CDR1 GTSNPN and CDR2 SVGIG (reference sequence). Trimming pared 1 base from V and 3 bases from J, leaving 4 bases between. The CDR3 is 12 amino acids. This chain's CDR3 is CAWSEVGNTIYF. The CDR3 DNA is TGTGCCTGGAGTGAAGTTGGAAACACCATATATTTT.

V gene TRBV6-4 combines with J gene TRBJ2-1; unclear D gene. Germline lookup yields CDR1 MRHNA and CDR2 SNTAGT. V lost 3 bases to trimming and J lost 5 bases, with 8 bases between them. This CDR3 spans 13 amino acids. The CDR3: CASSEGPHNEQFF. The DNA for the CDR3 is TGTGCCAGCAGTGAAGGGCCTCACAATGAGCAGTTCTTC.

V gene TRBV28 combines with J gene TRBJ2-3; the D is unclear. Trimming shortened V by 3 bases and J by 0 bases, and 10 bases separated the two germline ends. This CDR3 has 15 residues. Germline CDR1 is MDHEN and CDR2 is SYDVKM. CDR3 region: CASSFRGWSTDTQYF. The CDR3 coding sequence is TGTGCCAGCAGTTTCCGTGGCTGGAGCACAGATACGCAGTATTTT.

The rearrangement joins TRBV6-4 to TRBJ2-3; TRBD2 matches at 10 bases. Losses at the gene ends were 5 bases for V and 4 bases for J; bases not matched to a gene: 6. The germline CDR1 and CDR2 sequences are MRHNA and SNTAGT. CDR3 length equals 15 residues. This CDR3 is CASSSELAGADTQYF. DNA of the CDR3: TGTGCCAGCAGTTCCGAGCTAGCGGGAGCAGATACGCAGTATTTT.

This chain joins TRBV27 and TRBJ2-7; TRBD1 aligns across 11 bases. The trim removed 5 bases at V and 7 bases at J, leaving 7 bases unmatched. CDR3 length: 14 amino acids. Germline V lookup: CDR1 MNHEY, CDR2 SMNVEV (reference sequence). CDR3: CASSPRDRGWEQYF. CDR3 nucleotides: TGTGCCAGCAGTCCTCGGGACAGGGGGTGGGAGCAGTACTTC.

This clone has just one count. This chain uses TRBV7-6 with TRBJ2-1, with D hard to call. The CDR3 runs 14 residues. Germline CDR1 is SGHVS and CDR2 is FNYEAQ. Deletions cut 0 bases from V and 2 bases from J, with 5 bases between. CDR3 DNA sequence: TGTGCCAGCAGCTTAGCGACCGCCTACAATGAGCAGTTCTTC. It is translated as CASSLATAYNEQFF.

The sample holds a few counts of this clone. This chain links TRBV11-3 with TRBJ2-6; the D call may be TRBD1 or TRBD2 (5 bases each). Germline assignment: CDR1 SGHNT and CDR2 YENEEA. This CDR3 is built from 17 residues. V was shortened by 3 bases and J by 3 bases, with 15 bases between the two germline ends. The CDR3 here is CASSLGPDHGGANVLTF. As DNA, the CDR3 is TGTGCCAGCAGCTTGGGACCCGATCACGGTGGGGCCAACGTCCTGACTTTC.

The rearrangement joins TRBV14 to TRBJ2-3; D gene ambiguous. The ends were cut back, 4 bases at V and 5 bases at J, with 10 bases in the middle. Germline V gives CDR1 SGHDN, CDR2 FVKESK. The CDR3 is made up of 13 amino acids. CDR3 sequence: CASSPRPGDTQYF. The CDR3 DNA reads as TGTGCCAGCAGCCCGAGGCCGGGAGATACGCAGTATTTT.